The 4 T cell receptor beta chains below come from one sample, sequenced in a study of blood T cell repertoires in COVID-19. Sequencing was performed with immunoSEQ multiplex PCR; in TCRdb, only in-frame clones are kept and a portion is missing. The table lists 110,000 to 150,000 clones, 84% of them singletons. The source material was peripheral blood. Receptor source: a human donor in a cohort sampled during active COVID-19.

The chain couples TRBV7-8 to TRBJ1-1, with no clear D. Germline loops: CDR1 SGHVS, CDR2 FQNEAQ. V was pared by 5 bases and J by 6 bases, with 10 bases between. The CDR3 spans 12 residues. CDR3 sequence (DNA): TGTGCCAGCAGCCTCCGGGGTTCTGAAGCTTTCTTT. This encodes CASSLRGSEAFF.

The chain has TRBV27 and TRBJ1-2; D not resolved. V lost 2 bases, J lost 6 bases, and 7 bases lay in between. The germline CDR1 and CDR2 sequences are MNHEY and SMNVEV (reference sequence). The CDR3 totals 12 residues. CDR3 DNA sequence: TGTGCCAGCAGTTTAAGAGGCGATGGCTACACCTTC. Encoded protein: CASSLRGDGYTF.

The chain carries TRBV15 and TRBJ2-1; weak D call: TRBD2 (5 bases). Germline lookup yields CDR1 LNHNV and CDR2 YYDKDF (reference sequence). This CDR3 region has 17 residues. The V end was cut by 0 bases, the J end by 0 bases, with 12 bases between. The CDR3 loop reads CATSRDLAGSSYNEQFF. CDR3 nucleotide sequence: TGTGCCACCAGCAGAGATCTTGCGGGTAGCTCCTACAATGAGCAGTTCTTC. Filled out from reference TRBV15 and TRBJ2-1, the complete variable domain reads DAMVIQNPRYQVTQFGKPVTLSCSQTLNHNVMYWYQQKSSQAPKLLFHYYDKDFNNEADTPDNFQSRRPNTSFCFLDIRSPGLGDTAMYLCATSRDLAGSSYNEQFFGPGTRLTVL.

The chain employs TRBV28 and TRBJ2-3; possible D gene TRBD1, 6 bases. The CDR3 contains 14 residues. CDR1 is MDHEN and CDR2 is SYDVKM in the germline V gene. V lost 6 bases and J 2 bases, leaving 12 bases between the germline ends. This CDR3 reads CASSSDRNTDTQYF. In nucleotides, the CDR3 is TGTGCCAGCAGCTCCGACAGGAACACAGATACGCAGTATTTT.